This TCR beta chain comes out of a study of blood T cell repertoires in COVID-19. Per the germline V gene, CDR1 is MNHNS and CDR2 is SASEGT. The CDR3 consists of 14 residues. Trimming took 2 bases from V and 7 from J, leaving 11 bases between them. This clone was seen a few times. Per the authors' pipeline: Nucleated cell counts were estimated from reference gene primer amplification. Sequencing used immunoSEQ multiplex PCR; TCRdb keeps in-frame clones, though not all of them. V, J and clone size derive from that table, while D and trimming were established from the DNA sequence. Of nearly 300,000 clones listed, roughly 89% were seen once; the top ten hold less than 3%.

Sequencing input: PBMCs or T cells enriched from blood (not recorded which). This clonotype was sampled from a woman between 45 and 60 years old who had been exposed to COVID-19. The V and J genes are TRBV6-1 and TRBJ1-4; D ambiguous. The DNA of the CDR3 is TGTGCCAGCAGTGAACAGACTGCAATTGAAAAACTGTTTTTT. It is translated as CASSEQTAIEKLFF.